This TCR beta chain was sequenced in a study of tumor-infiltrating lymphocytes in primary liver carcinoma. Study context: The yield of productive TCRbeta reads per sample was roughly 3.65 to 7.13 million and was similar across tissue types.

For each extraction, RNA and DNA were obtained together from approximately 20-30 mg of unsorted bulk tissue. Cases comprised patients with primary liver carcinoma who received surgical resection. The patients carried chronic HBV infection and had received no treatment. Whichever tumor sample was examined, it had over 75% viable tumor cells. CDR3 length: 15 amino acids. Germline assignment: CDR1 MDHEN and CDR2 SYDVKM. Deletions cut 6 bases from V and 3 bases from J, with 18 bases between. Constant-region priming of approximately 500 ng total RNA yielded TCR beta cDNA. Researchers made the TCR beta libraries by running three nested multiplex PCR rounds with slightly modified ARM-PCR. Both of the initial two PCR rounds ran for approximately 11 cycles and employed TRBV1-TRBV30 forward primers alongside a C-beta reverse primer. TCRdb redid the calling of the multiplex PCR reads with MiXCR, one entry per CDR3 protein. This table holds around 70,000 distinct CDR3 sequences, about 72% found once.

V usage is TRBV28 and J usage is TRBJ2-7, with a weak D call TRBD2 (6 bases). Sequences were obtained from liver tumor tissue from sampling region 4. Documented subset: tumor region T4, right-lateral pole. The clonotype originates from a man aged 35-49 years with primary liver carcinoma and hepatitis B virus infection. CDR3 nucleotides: TGTGCCAGCAGACTAGCAAGCCAGGGCTACTACGAGCAGTACTTC. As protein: CASRLASQGYYEQYF.